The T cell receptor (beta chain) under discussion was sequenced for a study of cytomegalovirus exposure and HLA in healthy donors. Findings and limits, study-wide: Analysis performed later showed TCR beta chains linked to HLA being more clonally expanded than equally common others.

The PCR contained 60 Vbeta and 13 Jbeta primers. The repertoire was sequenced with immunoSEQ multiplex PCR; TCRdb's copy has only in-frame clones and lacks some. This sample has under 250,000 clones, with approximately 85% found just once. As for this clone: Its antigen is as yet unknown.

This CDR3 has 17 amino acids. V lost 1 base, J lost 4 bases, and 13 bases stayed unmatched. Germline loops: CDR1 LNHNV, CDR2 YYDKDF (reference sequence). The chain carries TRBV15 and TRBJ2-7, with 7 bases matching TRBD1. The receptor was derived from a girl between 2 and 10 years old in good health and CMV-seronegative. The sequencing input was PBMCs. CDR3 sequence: CATSRGPQGNGRYEQYF. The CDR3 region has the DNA TGTGCCACCAGCAGAGGCCCACAGGGGAATGGGAGATACGAGCAGTACTTC.